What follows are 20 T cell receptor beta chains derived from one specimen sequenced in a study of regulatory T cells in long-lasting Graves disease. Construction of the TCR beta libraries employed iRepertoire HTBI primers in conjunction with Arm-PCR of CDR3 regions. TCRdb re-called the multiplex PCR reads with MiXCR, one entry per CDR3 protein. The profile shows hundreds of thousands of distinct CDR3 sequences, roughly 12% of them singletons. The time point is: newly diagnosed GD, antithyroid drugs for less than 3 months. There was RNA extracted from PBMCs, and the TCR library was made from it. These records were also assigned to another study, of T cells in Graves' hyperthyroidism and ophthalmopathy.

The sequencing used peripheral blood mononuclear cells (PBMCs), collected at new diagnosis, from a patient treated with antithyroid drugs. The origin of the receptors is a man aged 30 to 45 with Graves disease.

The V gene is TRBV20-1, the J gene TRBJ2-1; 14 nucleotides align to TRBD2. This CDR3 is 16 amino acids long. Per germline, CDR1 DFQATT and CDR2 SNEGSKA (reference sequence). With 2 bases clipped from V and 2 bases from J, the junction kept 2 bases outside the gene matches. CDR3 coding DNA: TGCAGTGCTAGATCGACTAGCGGGAGGGCCTACAATGAGCAGTTCTTC. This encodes CSARSTSGRAYNEQFF.

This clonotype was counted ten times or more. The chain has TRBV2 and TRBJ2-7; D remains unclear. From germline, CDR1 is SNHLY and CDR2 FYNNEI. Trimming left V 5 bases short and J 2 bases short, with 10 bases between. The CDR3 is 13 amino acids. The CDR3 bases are TGTGCCAGCAGTTCCCCGGTGGCCTACGAGCAGTACTTC. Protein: CASSSPVAYEQYF. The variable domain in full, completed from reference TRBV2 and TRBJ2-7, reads EPEVTQTPSHQVTQMGQEVILRCVPISNHLYFYWYRQILGQKVEFLVSFYNNEISEKSEIFDDQFSVERPDGSNFTLKIRSTKLEDSAMYFCASSSPVAYEQYFGPGTRLTVT.

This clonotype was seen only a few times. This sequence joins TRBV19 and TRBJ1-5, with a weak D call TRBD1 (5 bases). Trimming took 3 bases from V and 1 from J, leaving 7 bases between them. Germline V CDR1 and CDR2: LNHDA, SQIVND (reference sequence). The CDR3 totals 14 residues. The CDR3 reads CASSMRGSNQPQHF. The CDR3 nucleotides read TGTGCCAGTAGTATGCGGGGCAGCAATCAGCCCCAGCATTTT.

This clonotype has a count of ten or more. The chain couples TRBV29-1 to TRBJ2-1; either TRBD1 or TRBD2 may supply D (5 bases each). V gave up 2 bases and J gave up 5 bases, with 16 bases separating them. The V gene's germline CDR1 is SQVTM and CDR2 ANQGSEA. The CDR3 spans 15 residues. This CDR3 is CSVETLDWDDNEQFF. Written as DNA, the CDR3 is TGCAGCGTTGAAACCCTAGATTGGGACGACAATGAGCAGTTCTTC.

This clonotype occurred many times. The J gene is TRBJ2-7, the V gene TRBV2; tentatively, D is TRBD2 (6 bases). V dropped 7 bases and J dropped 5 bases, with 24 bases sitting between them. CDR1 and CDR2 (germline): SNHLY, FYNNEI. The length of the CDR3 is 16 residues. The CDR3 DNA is TGTGCCAGCATGGGGGGTTTCAGAGGCGGTGTCAACGAGCAGTACTTC. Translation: CASMGGFRGGVNEQYF.

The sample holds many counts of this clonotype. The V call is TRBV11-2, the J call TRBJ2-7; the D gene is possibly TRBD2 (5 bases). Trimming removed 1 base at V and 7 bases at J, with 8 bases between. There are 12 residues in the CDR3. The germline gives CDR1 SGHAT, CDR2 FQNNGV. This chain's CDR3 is CASSLATREQYF. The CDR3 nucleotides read TGTGCCAGCAGCTTAGCCACTAGGGAGCAGTACTTC.

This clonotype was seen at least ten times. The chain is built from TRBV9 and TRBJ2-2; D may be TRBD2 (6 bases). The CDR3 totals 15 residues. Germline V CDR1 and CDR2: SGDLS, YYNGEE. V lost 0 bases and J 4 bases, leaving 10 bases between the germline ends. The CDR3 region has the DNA TGTGCCAGCAGCGTAGGCGGGAAGGGCACCGGGGAGCTGTTTTTT. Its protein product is CASSVGGKGTGELFF.

CDR3 sequence (DNA): TGCAGTGCCCCGCTTAATAGCCGGACATCGGACATTCAGTACTTC. It yields the protein CSAPLNSRTSDIQYF. V and J are TRBV20-1 and TRBJ2-4, with D perhaps matching TRBD1 (5 bases). CDR1 and CDR2 from the germline V gene are DFQATT and SNEGSKA (reference sequence). The CDR3 is made up of 15 amino acids. Between the trimmed V and J ends, which lost 6 bases and 8 bases, there was a span of 23 bases.

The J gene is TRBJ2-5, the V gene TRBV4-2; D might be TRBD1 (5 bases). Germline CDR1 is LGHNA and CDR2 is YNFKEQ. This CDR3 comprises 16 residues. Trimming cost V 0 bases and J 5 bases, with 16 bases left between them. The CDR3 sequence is CASSQDYPGPEETQYF. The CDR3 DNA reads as TGTGCCAGCAGCCAAGACTACCCAGGGCCGGAGGAGACCCAGTACTTC.

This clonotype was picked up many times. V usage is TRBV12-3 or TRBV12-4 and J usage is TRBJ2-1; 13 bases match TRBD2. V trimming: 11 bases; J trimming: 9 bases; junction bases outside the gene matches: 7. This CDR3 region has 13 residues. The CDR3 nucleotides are TGTGCCGGACGGACTAGCGGGAGTGCTGAGCAGTTCTTC. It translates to CAGRTSGSAEQFF.

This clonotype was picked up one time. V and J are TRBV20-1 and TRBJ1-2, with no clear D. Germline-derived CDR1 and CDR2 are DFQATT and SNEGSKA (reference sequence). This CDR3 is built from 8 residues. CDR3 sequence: CRYDGYTF. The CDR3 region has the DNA TGCAGATACGACGGCTACACCTTC.

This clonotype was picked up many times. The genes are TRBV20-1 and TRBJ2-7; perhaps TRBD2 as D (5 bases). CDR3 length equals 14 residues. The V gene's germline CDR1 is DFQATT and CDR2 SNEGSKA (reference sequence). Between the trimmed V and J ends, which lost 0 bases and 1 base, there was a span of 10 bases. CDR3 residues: CSARDGSGSYEQYF. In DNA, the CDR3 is TGCAGTGCTAGAGATGGGAGCGGATCCTACGAGCAGTACTTC.

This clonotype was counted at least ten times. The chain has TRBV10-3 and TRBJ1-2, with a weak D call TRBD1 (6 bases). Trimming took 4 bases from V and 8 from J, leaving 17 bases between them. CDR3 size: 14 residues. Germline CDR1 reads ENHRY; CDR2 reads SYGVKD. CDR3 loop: CAISVDPGDRGYTF. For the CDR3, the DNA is TGTGCCATCAGTGTGGACCCAGGGGATCGAGGCTACACCTTC.

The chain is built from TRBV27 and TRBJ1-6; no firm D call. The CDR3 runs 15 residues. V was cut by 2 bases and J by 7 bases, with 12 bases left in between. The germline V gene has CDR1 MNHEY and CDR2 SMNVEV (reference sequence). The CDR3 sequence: CASSLGTGPNSPLHF. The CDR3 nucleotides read TGTGCCAGCAGTTTAGGAACTGGACCGAATTCACCCCTCCACTTT.

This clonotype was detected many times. In DNA form, the CDR3 reads TGCGCCAGCAGCTTGGGGCCCGGGAGTCAAGAGACCCAGTACTTC. Translation: CASSLGPGSQETQYF. This chain links TRBV5-1 with TRBJ2-5, with a tentative D call TRBD2 (6 bases). This CDR3 region has 15 residues. With 0 bases removed from V and 2 bases from J, the gap between germline ends came to 11 bases. Germline-derived CDR1 and CDR2 are SGHRS and YFSETQ. The entire variable domain, with the rest obtained from reference TRBV5-1 and TRBJ2-5, is as follows: KAGVTQTPRYLIKTRGQQVTLSCSPISGHRSVSWYQQTPGQGLQFLFEYFSETQRNKGNFPGRFSGRQFSNSRSEMNVSTLELGDSALYLCASSLGPGSQETQYFGPGTRLLVL.

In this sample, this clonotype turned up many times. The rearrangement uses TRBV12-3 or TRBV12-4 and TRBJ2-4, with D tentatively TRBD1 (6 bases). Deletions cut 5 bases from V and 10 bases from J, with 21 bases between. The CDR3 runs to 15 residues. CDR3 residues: CASSPGGVTGGIQYF. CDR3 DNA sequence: TGTGCCAGCAGTCCTGGTGGGGTGACAGGCGGAATTCAGTACTTC.

This CDR3 is CASSDSGTSYNEQFF. For the CDR3, the DNA is TGTGCCAGCAGCGATAGCGGGACCTCCTACAATGAGCAGTTCTTC. This rearrangement joins TRBV9 to TRBJ2-1, with 8 nucleotides matching TRBD2. There are 15 residues in the CDR3. Germline V lookup: CDR1 SGDLS, CDR2 YYNGEE. The junction had 2 bases not matched to a gene; V was cut back by 3 bases and J by 0 bases. Combining the CDR3 with reference TRBV9 and TRBJ2-1 gives the whole variable domain DSGVTQTPKHLITATGQRVTLRCSPRSGDLSVYWYQQSLDQGLQFLIQYYNGEERAKGNILERFSAQQFPDLHSELNLSSLELGDSALYFCASSDSGTSYNEQFFGPGTRLTVL.

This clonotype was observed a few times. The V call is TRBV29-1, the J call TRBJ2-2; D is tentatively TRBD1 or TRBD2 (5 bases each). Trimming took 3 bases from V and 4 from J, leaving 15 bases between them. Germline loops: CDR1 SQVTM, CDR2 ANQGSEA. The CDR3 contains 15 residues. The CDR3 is CSVDSAGTGTGELFF. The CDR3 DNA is TGCAGCGTTGATTCGGCAGGGACGGGCACCGGGGAGCTGTTTTTT.

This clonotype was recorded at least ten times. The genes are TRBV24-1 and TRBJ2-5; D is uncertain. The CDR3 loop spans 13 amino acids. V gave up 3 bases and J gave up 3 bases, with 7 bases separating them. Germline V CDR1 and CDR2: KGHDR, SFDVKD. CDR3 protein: CATSDGRKETQYF. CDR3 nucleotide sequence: TGTGCCACCAGTGATGGGCGGAAAGAGACCCAGTACTTC.

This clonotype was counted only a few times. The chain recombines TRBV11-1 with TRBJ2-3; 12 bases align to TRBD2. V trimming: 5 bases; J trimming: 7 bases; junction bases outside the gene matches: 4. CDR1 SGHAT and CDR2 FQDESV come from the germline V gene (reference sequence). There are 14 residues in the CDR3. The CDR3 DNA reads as TGTGCCAGCAGCCCGACTAGCGGGAGTTATACGCAGTATTTT. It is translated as CASSPTSGSYTQYF.